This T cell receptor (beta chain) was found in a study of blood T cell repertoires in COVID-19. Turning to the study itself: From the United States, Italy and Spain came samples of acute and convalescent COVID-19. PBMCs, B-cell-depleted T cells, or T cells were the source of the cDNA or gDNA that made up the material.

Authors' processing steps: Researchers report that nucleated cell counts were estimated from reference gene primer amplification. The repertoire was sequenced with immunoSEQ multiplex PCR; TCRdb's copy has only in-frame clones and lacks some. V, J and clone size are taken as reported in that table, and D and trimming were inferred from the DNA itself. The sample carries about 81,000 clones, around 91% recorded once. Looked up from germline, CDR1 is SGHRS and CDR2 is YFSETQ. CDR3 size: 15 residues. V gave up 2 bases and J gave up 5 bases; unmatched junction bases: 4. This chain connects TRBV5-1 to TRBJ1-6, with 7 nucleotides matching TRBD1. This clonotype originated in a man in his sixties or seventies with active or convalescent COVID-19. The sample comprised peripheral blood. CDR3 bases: TGCGCCAGCAGCTTTACGGGACAGAATAATTCACCCCTCCACTTT. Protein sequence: CASSFTGQNNSPLHF. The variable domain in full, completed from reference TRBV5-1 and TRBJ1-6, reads KAGVTQTPRYLIKTRGQQVTLSCSPISGHRSVSWYQQTPGQGLQFLFEYFSETQRNKGNFPGRFSGRQFSNSRSEMNVSTLELGDSALYLCASSFTGQNNSPLHFGNGTRLTVT.